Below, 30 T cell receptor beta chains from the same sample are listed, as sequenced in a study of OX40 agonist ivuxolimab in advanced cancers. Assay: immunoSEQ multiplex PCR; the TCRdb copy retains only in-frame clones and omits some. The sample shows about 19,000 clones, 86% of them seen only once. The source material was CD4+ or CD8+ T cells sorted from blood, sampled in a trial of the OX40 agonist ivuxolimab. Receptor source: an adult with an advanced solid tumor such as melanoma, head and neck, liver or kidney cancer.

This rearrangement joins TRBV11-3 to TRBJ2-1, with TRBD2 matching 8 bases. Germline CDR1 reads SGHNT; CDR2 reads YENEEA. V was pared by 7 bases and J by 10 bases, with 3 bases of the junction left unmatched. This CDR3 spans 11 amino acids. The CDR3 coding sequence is TGTGCCAGCACCGGGACTAGAGAGCAGTTCTTC. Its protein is CASTGTREQFF.

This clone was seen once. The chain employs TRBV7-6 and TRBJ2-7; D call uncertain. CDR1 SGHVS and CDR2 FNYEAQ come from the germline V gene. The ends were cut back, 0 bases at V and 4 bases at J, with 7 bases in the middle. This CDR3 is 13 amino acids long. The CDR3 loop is CASSLAVGYEQYF. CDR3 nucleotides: TGTGCCAGCAGCTTAGCAGTCGGGTACGAGCAGTACTTC.

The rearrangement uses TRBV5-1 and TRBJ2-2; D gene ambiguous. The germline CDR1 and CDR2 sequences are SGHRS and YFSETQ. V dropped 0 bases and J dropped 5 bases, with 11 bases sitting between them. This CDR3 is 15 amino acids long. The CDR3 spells CASSLALSTTGELFF. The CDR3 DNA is TGCGCCAGCAGCTTGGCACTTAGCACAACCGGGGAGCTGTTTTTT.

The CDR3 DNA reads TGTGCCAGCAGCTCGGGACAGTACGAGACCCAGTACTTC. Protein sequence: CASSSGQYETQYF. The chain is built from TRBV7-9 and TRBJ2-5; 7 nucleotides align to TRBD1. This CDR3 contains 13 residues. Germline trimming cut 4 bases from V and 5 bases from J; bases unmatched to any gene: 4. Germline lookup yields CDR1 SEHNR and CDR2 FQNEAQ (reference sequence).

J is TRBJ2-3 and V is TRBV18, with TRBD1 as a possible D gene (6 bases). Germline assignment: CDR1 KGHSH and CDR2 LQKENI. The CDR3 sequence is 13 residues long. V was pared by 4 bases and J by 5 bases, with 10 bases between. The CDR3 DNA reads TGTGCCAGCTCACAAGGACAGCAAGATACGCAGTATTTT. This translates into CASSQGQQDTQYF.

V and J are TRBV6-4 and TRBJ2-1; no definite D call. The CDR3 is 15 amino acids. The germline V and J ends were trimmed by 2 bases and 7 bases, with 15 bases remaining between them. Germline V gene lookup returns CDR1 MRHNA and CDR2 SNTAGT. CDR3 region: CASSDGSWETNEQFF. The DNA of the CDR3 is TGTGCCAGCAGTGACGGCAGCTGGGAAACTAATGAGCAGTTCTTC.

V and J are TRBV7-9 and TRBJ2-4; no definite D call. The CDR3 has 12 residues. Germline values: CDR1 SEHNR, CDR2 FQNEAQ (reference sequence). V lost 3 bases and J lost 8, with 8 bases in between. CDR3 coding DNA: TGTGCCAGCAGCTTTCTTGGGGACATTCAGTACTTC. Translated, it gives CASSFLGDIQYF.

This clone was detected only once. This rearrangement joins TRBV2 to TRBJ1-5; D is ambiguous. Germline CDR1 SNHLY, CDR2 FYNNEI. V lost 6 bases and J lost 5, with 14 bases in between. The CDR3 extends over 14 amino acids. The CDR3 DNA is TGTGCCAGCAGGGACCCGAGCGGGTATCAGCCCCAGCATTTT. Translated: CASRDPSGYQPQHF.

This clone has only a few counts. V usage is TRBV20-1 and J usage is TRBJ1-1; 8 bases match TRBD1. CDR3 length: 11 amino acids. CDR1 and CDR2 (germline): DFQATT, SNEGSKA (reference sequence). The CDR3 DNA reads TGCAGCACCCGACAGGGGCTTGAAGCTTTCTTT. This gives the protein CSTRQGLEAFF.

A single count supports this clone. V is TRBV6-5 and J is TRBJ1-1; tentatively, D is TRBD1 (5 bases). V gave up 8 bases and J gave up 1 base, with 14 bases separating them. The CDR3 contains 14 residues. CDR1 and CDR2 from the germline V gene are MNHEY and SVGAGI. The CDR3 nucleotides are TGTGCCAGCGTGAGGGACGGTCCGAACACTGAAGCTTTCTTT. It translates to CASVRDGPNTEAFF.

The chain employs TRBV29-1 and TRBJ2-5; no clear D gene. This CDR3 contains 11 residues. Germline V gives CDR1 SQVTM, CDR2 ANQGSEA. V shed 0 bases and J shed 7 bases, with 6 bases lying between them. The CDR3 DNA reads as TGCAGCGTTGAAGACCCCGGGACCCAGTACTTC. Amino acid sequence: CSVEDPGTQYF.

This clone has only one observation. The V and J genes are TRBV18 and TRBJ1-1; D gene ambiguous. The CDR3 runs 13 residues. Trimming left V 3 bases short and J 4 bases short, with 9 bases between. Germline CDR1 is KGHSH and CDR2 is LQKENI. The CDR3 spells CASSPNVGTEAFF. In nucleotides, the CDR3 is TGTGCCAGCTCACCTAATGTTGGCACTGAAGCTTTCTTT.

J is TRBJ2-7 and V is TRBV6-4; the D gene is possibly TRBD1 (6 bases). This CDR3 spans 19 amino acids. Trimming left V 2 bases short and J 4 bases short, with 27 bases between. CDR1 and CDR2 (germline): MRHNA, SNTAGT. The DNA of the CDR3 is TGTGCCAGCAGTGACCCAAAATCGTCCGGGACAACCAGACCATACGAGCAGTACTTC. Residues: CASSDPKSSGTTRPYEQYF.

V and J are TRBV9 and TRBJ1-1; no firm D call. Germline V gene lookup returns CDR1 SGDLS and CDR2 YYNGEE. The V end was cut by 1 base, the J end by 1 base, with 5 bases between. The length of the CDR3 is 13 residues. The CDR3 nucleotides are TGTGCCAGCAGCGTACACGAGAACACTGAAGCTTTCTTT. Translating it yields CASSVHENTEAFF.

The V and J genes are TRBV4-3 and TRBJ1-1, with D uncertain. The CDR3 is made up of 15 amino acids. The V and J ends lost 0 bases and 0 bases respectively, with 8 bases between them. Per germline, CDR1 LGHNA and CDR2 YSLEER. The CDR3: CASSQDPQVNTEAFF. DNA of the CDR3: TGCGCCAGCAGCCAAGATCCCCAGGTGAACACTGAAGCTTTCTTT.

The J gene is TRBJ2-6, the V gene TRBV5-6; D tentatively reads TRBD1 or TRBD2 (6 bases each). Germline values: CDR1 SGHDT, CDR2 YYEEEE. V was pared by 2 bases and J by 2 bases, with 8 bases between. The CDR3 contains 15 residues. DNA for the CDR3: TGTGCCAGCAGCTTCGGGGGCCCTGGGGCCAACGTCCTGACTTTC. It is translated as CASSFGGPGANVLTF.

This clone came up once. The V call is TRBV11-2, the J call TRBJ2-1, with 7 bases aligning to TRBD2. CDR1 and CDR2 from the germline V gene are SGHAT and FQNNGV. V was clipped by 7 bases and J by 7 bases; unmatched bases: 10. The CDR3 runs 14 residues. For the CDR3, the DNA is TGTGCCAGCACCCTCCGGCGGGAGTCTAATGAGCAGTTCTTC. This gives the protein CASTLRRESNEQFF.

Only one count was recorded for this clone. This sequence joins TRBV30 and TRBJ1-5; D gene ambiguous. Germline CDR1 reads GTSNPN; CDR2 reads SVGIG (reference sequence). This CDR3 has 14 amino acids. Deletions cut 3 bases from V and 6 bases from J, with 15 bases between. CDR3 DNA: TGTGCCTGGAGCGCAACCCGGGGTAGTCAGCCCCAGCATTTT. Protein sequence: CAWSATRGSQPQHF.

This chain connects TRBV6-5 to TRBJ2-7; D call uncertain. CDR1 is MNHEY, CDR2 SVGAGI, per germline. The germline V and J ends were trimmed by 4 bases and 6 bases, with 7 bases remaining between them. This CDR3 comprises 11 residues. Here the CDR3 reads CASSSAPEQYF. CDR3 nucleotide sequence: TGTGCCAGCAGTTCTGCACCCGAGCAGTACTTC.

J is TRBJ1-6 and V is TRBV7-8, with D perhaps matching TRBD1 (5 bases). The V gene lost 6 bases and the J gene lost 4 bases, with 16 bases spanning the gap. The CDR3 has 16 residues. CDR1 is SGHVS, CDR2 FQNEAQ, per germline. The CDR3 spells CASSPSGTQYNSPLHF. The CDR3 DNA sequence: TGTGCCAGCAGTCCATCAGGGACCCAGTATAATTCACCCCTCCACTTT.

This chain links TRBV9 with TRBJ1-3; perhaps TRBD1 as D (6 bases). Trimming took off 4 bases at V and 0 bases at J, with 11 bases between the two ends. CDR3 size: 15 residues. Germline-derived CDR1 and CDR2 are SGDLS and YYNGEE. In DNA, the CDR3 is TGTGCCAGCAGCCTAACAGGGAACTCTGGAAACACCATATATTTT. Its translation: CASSLTGNSGNTIYF.

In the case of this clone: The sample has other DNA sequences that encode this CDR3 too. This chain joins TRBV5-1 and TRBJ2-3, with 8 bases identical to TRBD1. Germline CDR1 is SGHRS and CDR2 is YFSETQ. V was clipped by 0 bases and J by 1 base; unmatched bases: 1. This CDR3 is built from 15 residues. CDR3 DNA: TGCGCCAGCAGCTTGGGGGGACAGGGCACAGATACGCAGTATTTT. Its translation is CASSLGGQGTDTQYF.

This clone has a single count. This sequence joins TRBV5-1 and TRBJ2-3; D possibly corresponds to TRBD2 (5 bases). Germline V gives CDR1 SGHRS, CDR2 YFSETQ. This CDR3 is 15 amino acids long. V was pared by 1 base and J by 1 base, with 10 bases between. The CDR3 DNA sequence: TGCGCCAGCAGCTTGATCGGGGAAGGCACAGATACGCAGTATTTT. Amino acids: CASSLIGEGTDTQYF.

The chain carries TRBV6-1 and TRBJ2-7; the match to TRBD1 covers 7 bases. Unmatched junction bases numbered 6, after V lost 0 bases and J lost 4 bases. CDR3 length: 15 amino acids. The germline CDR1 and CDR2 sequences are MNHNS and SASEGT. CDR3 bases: TGTGCCAGCAGTGAAGCCTGGACAGGTAGTTACGAGCAGTACTTC. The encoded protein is CASSEAWTGSYEQYF.

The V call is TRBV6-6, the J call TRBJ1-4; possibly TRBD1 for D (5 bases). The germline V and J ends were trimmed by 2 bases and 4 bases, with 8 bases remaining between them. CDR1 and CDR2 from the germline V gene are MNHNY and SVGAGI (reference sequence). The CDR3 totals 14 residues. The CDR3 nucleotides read TGTGCCAGCAGTTACGGGACGGTTAATGAAAAACTGTTTTTT. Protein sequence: CASSYGTVNEKLFF.

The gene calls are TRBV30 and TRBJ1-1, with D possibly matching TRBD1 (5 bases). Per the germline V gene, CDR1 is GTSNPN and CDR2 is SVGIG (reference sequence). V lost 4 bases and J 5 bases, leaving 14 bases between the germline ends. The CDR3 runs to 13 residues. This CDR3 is CAWTRTTETEAFF. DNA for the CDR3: TGTGCCTGGACGCGGACGACAGAGACTGAAGCTTTCTTT.

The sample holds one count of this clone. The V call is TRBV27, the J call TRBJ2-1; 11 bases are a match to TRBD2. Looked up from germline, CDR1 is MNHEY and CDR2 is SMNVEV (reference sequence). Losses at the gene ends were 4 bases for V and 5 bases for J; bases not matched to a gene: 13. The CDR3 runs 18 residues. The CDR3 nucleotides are TGTGCCAGCAGTTCAACCCCCCCAGGACTAGCGGGTAACAATGAGCAGTTCTTC. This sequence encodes CASSSTPPGLAGNNEQFF.

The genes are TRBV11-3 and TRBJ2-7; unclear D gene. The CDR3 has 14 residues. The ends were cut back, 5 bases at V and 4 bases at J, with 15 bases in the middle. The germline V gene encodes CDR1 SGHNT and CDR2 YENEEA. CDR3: CASSTQIDPYEQYF. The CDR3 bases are TGTGCCAGCAGCACACAGATCGATCCGTACGAGCAGTACTTC.

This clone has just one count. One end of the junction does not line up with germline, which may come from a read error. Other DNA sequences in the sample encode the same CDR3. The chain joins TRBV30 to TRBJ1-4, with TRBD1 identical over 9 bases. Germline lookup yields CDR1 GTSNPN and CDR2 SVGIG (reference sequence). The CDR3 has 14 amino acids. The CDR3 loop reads CAWSRRQGGEKLFF. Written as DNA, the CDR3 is TGTGCCTGGAGTAGGAGACAGGGGGGTGAAAAACTATTTTTT. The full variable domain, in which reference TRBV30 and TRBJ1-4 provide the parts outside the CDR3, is SQTIHQWPATLVQPVGSPLSLECTVEGTSNPNLYWYRQAAGRGLQLLFYSVGIGQISSEVPQNLSASRPQDRQFILSSKKLLLSDSGFYLCAWSRRQGGEKLFFGSGTQLSVL.

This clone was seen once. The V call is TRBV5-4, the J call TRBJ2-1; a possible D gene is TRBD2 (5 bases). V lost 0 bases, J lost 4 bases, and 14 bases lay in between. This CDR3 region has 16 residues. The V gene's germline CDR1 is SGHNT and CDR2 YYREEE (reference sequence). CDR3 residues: CASSLDEGRIYNEQFF. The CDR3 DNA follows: TGTGCCAGCAGCTTGGATGAGGGAAGAATATACAATGAGCAGTTCTTC.